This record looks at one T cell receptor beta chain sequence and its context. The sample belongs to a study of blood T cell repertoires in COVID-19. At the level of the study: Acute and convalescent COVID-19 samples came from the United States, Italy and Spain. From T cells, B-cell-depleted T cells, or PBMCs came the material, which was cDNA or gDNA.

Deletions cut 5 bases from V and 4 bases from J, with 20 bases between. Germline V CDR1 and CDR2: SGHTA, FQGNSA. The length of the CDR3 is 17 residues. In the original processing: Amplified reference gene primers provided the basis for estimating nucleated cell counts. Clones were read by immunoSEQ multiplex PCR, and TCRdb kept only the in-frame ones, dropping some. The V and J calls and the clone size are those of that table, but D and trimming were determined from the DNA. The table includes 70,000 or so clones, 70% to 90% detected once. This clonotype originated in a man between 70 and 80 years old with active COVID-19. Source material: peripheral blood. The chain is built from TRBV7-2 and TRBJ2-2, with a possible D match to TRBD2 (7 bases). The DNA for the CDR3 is TGTGCCAGCAGCCTAAGGGGAGGGGGATGGGGCACCGGGGAGCTGTTTTTT. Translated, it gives CASSLRGGGWGTGELFF.